Listed below are T cell receptor beta chains from one sample, sequenced in a study of vaccination and CD4 T cells after COVID-19. TCRdb re-derived calls from the PCR reads in MiXCR, one entry per CDR3 protein. The table lists over 9,000 distinct CDR3 sequences, roughly 50% of them singletons. Their recognized antigens are unknown. Material for sequencing was CD4+ T cells from blood, cultured in vitro. These receptors all stem from a human donor who had recovered from COVID-19. Both conserved end residues are part of each CDR3. D genes are given only for firm matches. The size field is filled for only some rows; it gives once, few, many or a size class.

V gene,clone size,J gene,D gene,CDR3 protein,CDR3 DNA
TRBV7-8,-,TRBJ2-7,-,CASSPGDFYEQYF,TGTGCCAGCAGCCCCGGGGACTTCTACGAGCAGTACTTC
TRBV11-2,-,TRBJ2-7,-,CASTLIRGSYEQYF,TGTGCCAGCACCCTAATTCGAGGGAGCTACGAGCAGTACTTC
TRBV6-1,few,TRBJ2-7,TRBD1,CASRTTGAGEQYF,TGTGCCAGCAGGACGACAGGGGCGGGCGAGCAGTACTTC
TRBV20-1,-,TRBJ2-6,-,CSASRSNSGANVLTF,TGCAGTGCTAGCCGGTCTAACTCTGGGGCCAACGTCCTGACTTTC
TRBV7-8,few,TRBJ2-3,-,CASSRPPRLDTDTQYF,TGTGCCAGCAGCCGCCCGCCGAGGCTAGACACAGATACGCAGTATTTT
TRBV25-1,-,TRBJ2-3,-,CASSTSSASTDTQYF,TGTGCCAGCAGTACCTCTAGCGCTAGCACAGATACGCAGTATTTT
TRBV27,few,TRBJ1-1,-,CASSLRARLFTEAFF,TGTGCCAGCAGTTTAAGGGCGAGGTTGTTCACTGAAGCTTTCTTT
TRBV15,-,TRBJ1-5,-,CATSPRGQPQHF,TGTGCCACCAGTCCCAGGGGACAGCCCCAGCATTTT
TRBV20-1,few,TRBJ1-2,-,CSARVEGSHWGYTF,TGCAGTGCTAGAGTTGAGGGGTCCCATTGGGGCTACACCTTC
TRBV7-2,-,TRBJ2-7,-,CASSQGLLSSYEQYF,TGTGCCAGCAGCCAGGGACTCTTGAGCTCCTACGAGCAGTACTTC
TRBV7-8,-,TRBJ1-1,TRBD1,CASSLVQGAVGEAFF,TGTGCCAGCAGCTTAGTTCAGGGGGCGGTCGGTGAAGCTTTCTTT
TRBV28,-,TRBJ2-4,-,CASSFLTGSGNIQYF,TGTGCCAGCAGTTTCCTCACAGGGTCGGGAAACATTCAGTACTTC
TRBV2,few,TRBJ2-7,-,CASSVGQPIIYEQYF,TGTGCCAGCAGTGTCGGGCAGCCTATCATCTACGAGCAGTACTTC